One and the same sample provided the 12 T cell receptor beta chains below, sequenced in a study of spatial heterogeneity in lung cancer. In TCRdb, the 5' RACE reads were re-called with MiXCR into one record per CDR3 protein. Altogether over 50,000 distinct CDR3 sequences are present, roughly 5.9% being singletons, with the ten largest covering roughly 14%. Time point described: sample taken at primary tumor resection. Specimen: PBMCs, collected at surgery. The receptor source for this set is a female donor with early-stage non-small cell lung cancer.

This clonotype came up a few times. This chain uses TRBV5-1 with TRBJ1-5; a possible D gene is TRBD1 (5 bases). Germline V gene data show CDR1 as SGHRS and CDR2 as YFSETQ. The V and J ends lost 0 bases and 0 bases respectively, with 10 bases between them. The CDR3 is 16 amino acids. The DNA of the CDR3 is TGCGCCAGCAGCTTGGCAGGGCGGGATAGCAATCAGCCCCAGCATTTT. Translated, it gives CASSLAGRDSNQPQHF.

This clonotype came up a few times. The chain has TRBV5-1 and TRBJ2-3; D gene ambiguous. The CDR3 covers 16 residues. V was trimmed by 1 base and J by 4 bases, leaving 16 bases between them. Germline values: CDR1 SGHRS, CDR2 YFSETQ. CDR3 DNA: TGCGCCAGCAGCTTGCAATCGGGCAGGCTCCCAGATACGCAGTATTTT. Translated: CASSLQSGRLPDTQYF.

This clonotype showed up many times. The chain recombines TRBV9 with TRBJ1-5, with TRBD1 matching over 7 bases. CDR1 is SGDLS and CDR2 is YYNGEE in the germline V gene. The CDR3 has 15 amino acids. Losses at the gene ends were 3 bases for V and 4 bases for J; bases not matched to a gene: 7. CDR3 residues: CASSAAQGSNQPQHF. In nucleotides, the CDR3 is TGTGCCAGCAGCGCAGCACAGGGGAGTAATCAGCCCCAGCATTTT.

This clonotype appeared a few times. The gene calls are TRBV4-1 and TRBJ1-2; tentatively, D is TRBD1 (6 bases). The CDR3 is 15 residues long. V lost 1 base and J 4 bases, leaving 13 bases between the germline ends. From germline, CDR1 is MGHRA and CDR2 YSYEKL. In nucleotides, the CDR3 is TGCGCCAGCAGCCAAGTTCAGGGGAGTAGCTATGGCTACACCTTC. This translates into CASSQVQGSSYGYTF.

The V call is TRBV28, the J call TRBJ2-7, with D possibly matching TRBD1 (6 bases). The CDR3 consists of 12 residues. The V and J ends lost 3 bases and 7 bases respectively, with 10 bases between them. Germline V gives CDR1 MDHEN, CDR2 SYDVKM. This CDR3 reads CASSLGAREQYF. CDR3 nucleotide sequence: TGTGCCAGCAGTTTGGGGGCTCGGGAGCAGTACTTC.

V is TRBV14 and J is TRBJ2-5; TRBD1 aligns across 12 bases. The V gene end was trimmed by 1 base and the J gene end by 4 bases; junction bases not matched to a gene: 4. Germline assignment: CDR1 SGHDN and CDR2 FVKESK. This CDR3 is 16 amino acids long. This CDR3 reads CASSQGDRGRRETQYF. The CDR3 DNA reads TGTGCCAGCAGCCAAGGGGACAGGGGGCGCCGAGAGACCCAGTACTTC.

This clonotype was seen a handful of times. The chain couples TRBV19 to TRBJ1-5, with unresolved D. Germline lookup yields CDR1 LNHDA and CDR2 SQIVND (reference sequence). The CDR3 is 12 amino acids. The ends were cut back, 3 bases at V and 2 bases at J, with 2 bases in the middle. This CDR3 reads CASSIRNQPQHF. CDR3 nucleotide sequence: TGTGCCAGTAGTATTCGCAATCAGCCCCAGCATTTT. Using reference TRBV19 and TRBJ1-5 for the parts outside the CDR3, the full variable domain is DGGITQSPKYLFRKEGQNVTLSCEQNLNHDAMYWYRQDPGQGLRLIYYSQIVNDFQKGDIAEGYSVSREKKESFPLTVTSAQKNPTAFYLCASSIRNQPQHFGDGTRLSIL.

This clonotype was seen ten or more times. The chain couples TRBV28 to TRBJ2-1; perhaps TRBD2 as D (6 bases). Trimming pared 3 bases from V and 0 bases from J, leaving 12 bases between. Germline V gene data show CDR1 as MDHEN and CDR2 as SYDVKM. The CDR3 spans 16 residues. The CDR3 region is CASSLGRTDSYNEQFF. The CDR3 nucleotides read TGTGCCAGCAGTTTGGGGAGGACCGACTCCTACAATGAGCAGTTCTTC.

This chain uses TRBV29-1 with TRBJ2-7, with 8 nucleotides matching TRBD1. In germline, CDR1 is SQVTM, CDR2 ANQGSEA. V lost 4 bases and J lost 2; bases outside the gene matches: 4. The CDR3 consists of 13 residues. The CDR3 DNA follows: TGCAGCGTTGGGGGGACAGGTGCCTACGAGCAGTACTTC. Its protein product is CSVGGTGAYEQYF.

This clonotype was counted ten times or more. The V gene is TRBV5-1, the J gene TRBJ2-3; D may be TRBD2 (6 bases). The V gene lost 4 bases and the J gene lost 0 bases, with 15 bases spanning the gap. In germline, CDR1 is SGHRS, CDR2 YFSETQ. This CDR3 has 16 amino acids. CDR3 residues: CASSPGWAGSTDTQYF. Here the CDR3 DNA reads TGCGCCAGCAGCCCCGGGTGGGCGGGGAGCACAGATACGCAGTATTTT.

The chain employs TRBV12-3 or TRBV12-4 and TRBJ1-5; a weak D match, TRBD1 (6 bases). This CDR3 contains 15 residues. The V end lost 7 bases, the J end lost 3 bases, and 16 bases lay between the germline ends. Here the CDR3 reads CASIQTGSNNQPQHF. Here the CDR3 DNA reads TGTGCCAGCATTCAAACAGGGAGCAACAATCAGCCCCAGCATTTT.

CDR3: CASSLESDFYEQYF. The CDR3 region has the DNA TGCGCCAGCAGCTTGGAATCGGATTTCTACGAGCAGTACTTC. This sequence joins TRBV5-1 and TRBJ2-7; D call uncertain. CDR1 is SGHRS, CDR2 YFSETQ, per germline. The CDR3 length is 14 residues. Trimming shortened V by 0 bases and J by 3 bases, and 10 bases separated the two germline ends.